Listed below are T cell receptor beta chains from one sample, sequenced in a study of identical twins. One entry per CDR3 protein, called by TCRdb with MiXCR from the 5' RACE reads. Seen here are 210,000 or so distinct CDR3 sequences, 15% observed once, and the top ten hold 40%. This sample also appeared in a second study, on T cells expressing NK-cell markers.

The sample comprised CD8+ T cells sorted from blood. The receptors derive from a young woman in good health. Both conserved end residues are part of each CDR3. Fields, in order: J gene, D gene, clone size, V gene, CDR3 DNA, CDR3 protein. The D gene is left open where the match is weak. Clone size is shown for a subset of rows, as once, few, many or a class of expanded clone.

j_call: TRBJ2-1
d_call: TRBD2
clone_size: many
v_call: TRBV15
cdr3_nt: TGTGCCACCAGCACCAATCGACTAGCGGGAGGGACGAGCTCCTACAATGAGCAGTTCTTC
cdr3_aa: CATSTNRLAGGTSSYNEQFF

j_call: TRBJ2-7
d_call: TRBD2
clone_size: few
v_call: TRBV5-6
cdr3_nt: TGTGCCAGCAGCGTTGGACTAGCGGGGGGTACGCTCTACGAGCAGTACTTC
cdr3_aa: CASSVGLAGGTLYEQYF

j_call: TRBJ2-3
d_call: TRBD2
clone_size: many
v_call: TRBV5-1
cdr3_nt: TGCGCCAGCAGACGAGGGGTAGCGGGGGCCGATGGAGATACGCAGTATTTT
cdr3_aa: CASRRGVAGADGDTQYF

j_call: TRBJ2-2
d_call: TRBD1
clone_size: few
v_call: TRBV6-2/TRBV6-3
cdr3_nt: TGTGCCAGCAGTTATCTGACAGGGGCCGGGGAGCTGTTTTTT
cdr3_aa: CASSYLTGAGELFF

j_call: TRBJ2-7
d_call: -
clone_size: -
v_call: TRBV20-1
cdr3_nt: TGCAGTGCTAGAGATCCGGTGTCCTACGAGCAGTACTTC
cdr3_aa: CSARDPVSYEQYF

j_call: TRBJ2-1
d_call: TRBD2
clone_size: few
v_call: TRBV5-1
cdr3_nt: TGCGCCAGCAGCTTAATAGCGGGTGGGAATGAGCAGTTCTTC
cdr3_aa: CASSLIAGGNEQFF

j_call: TRBJ1-1
d_call: -
clone_size: few
v_call: TRBV6-2/TRBV6-3
cdr3_nt: TGTGCCAGCAGTAACGGTTGGACTGAAGCTTTCTTT
cdr3_aa: CASSNGWTEAFF

j_call: TRBJ2-2
d_call: -
clone_size: -
v_call: TRBV29-1
cdr3_nt: TGCAGCGTCGGAACCGGGGAGCTGTTTTTT
cdr3_aa: CSVGTGELFF

j_call: TRBJ2-5
d_call: -
clone_size: -
v_call: TRBV29-1
cdr3_nt: TGCAGCGTGGGTGGTGGAGCCCAAGAGACCCAGTACTTC
cdr3_aa: CSVGGGAQETQYF

j_call: TRBJ2-3
d_call: -
clone_size: few
v_call: TRBV7-3
cdr3_nt: TGTGCCAGCAGCTTAGGGTTCGGGGCAGATACGCAGTATTTT
cdr3_aa: CASSLGFGADTQYF

j_call: TRBJ2-7
d_call: -
clone_size: few
v_call: TRBV10-3
cdr3_nt: TGTGCCATCAGGGAAACCTACGAGCAGTACTTC
cdr3_aa: CAIRETYEQYF

j_call: TRBJ1-5
d_call: -
clone_size: few
v_call: TRBV5-5
cdr3_nt: TGTGCCAGCAGCTCCCTGGGGGGGCCCCAGCATTTT
cdr3_aa: CASSSLGGPQHF

j_call: TRBJ1-2
d_call: -
clone_size: many
v_call: TRBV12-3/TRBV12-4
cdr3_nt: TGTGCCAGCAGTTTCCAGCGGTCAACCCTCGGCTACACCTTC
cdr3_aa: CASSFQRSTLGYTF

j_call: TRBJ2-7
d_call: TRBD2
clone_size: -
v_call: TRBV9
cdr3_nt: TGTGCCAGCAGCGTAGTTGCGGGAGGGTCCTACGAGCAGTACTTC
cdr3_aa: CASSVVAGGSYEQYF

j_call: TRBJ2-5
d_call: -
clone_size: few
v_call: TRBV5-1
cdr3_nt: TGCGCCAGCAGCTTTAATATAGACAGGCCCACGGAGACCCAGTACTTC
cdr3_aa: CASSFNIDRPTETQYF

j_call: TRBJ1-1
d_call: -
clone_size: many
v_call: TRBV5-1
cdr3_nt: TGCGCCAGCAGCTTGGGAGGGGGTGCCACTGAAGCTTTCTTT
cdr3_aa: CASSLGGGATEAFF

j_call: TRBJ2-7
d_call: -
clone_size: -
v_call: TRBV6-5
cdr3_nt: TGTGCCAGCACAGGTTTAAAGAACGAGCAGTACTTC
cdr3_aa: CASTGLKNEQYF

j_call: TRBJ2-1
d_call: TRBD2
clone_size: few
v_call: TRBV9
cdr3_nt: TGTGCCAGCAGCTCCACTAGCGGGGGGCCCTCCGGTGAGCAGTTCTTC
cdr3_aa: CASSSTSGGPSGEQFF

j_call: TRBJ1-1
d_call: -
clone_size: many
v_call: TRBV10-3
cdr3_nt: TGTGCCATCAGTGAATGGGGTAGGACTGAAGCTTTCTTT
cdr3_aa: CAISEWGRTEAFF

j_call: TRBJ2-5
d_call: -
clone_size: -
v_call: TRBV15
cdr3_nt: TGTGCCACCAGCAACGGGGGACGGCAAGAGACCCAGTACTTC
cdr3_aa: CATSNGGRQETQYF

j_call: TRBJ1-1
d_call: -
clone_size: few
v_call: TRBV7-8
cdr3_nt: TGTGCCAGCAGCGAAGGGGGGGCTGGGACTGAAGCTTTCTTT
cdr3_aa: CASSEGGAGTEAFF

j_call: TRBJ2-7
d_call: -
clone_size: few
v_call: TRBV5-6
cdr3_nt: TGTGCCAGCAGACTGGACGGAGGAGGCTACGAGCAGTACTTC
cdr3_aa: CASRLDGGGYEQYF

j_call: TRBJ2-7
d_call: -
clone_size: few
v_call: TRBV27
cdr3_nt: TGTGCCAGCAGTTCCCTCGGTATCTACGAGCAGTACTTC
cdr3_aa: CASSSLGIYEQYF

j_call: TRBJ1-4
d_call: -
clone_size: -
v_call: TRBV29-1
cdr3_nt: TGCAGCGTTCAGGGACCGGGAAATGAAAAACTGTTTTTT
cdr3_aa: CSVQGPGNEKLFF

j_call: TRBJ1-1
d_call: -
clone_size: few
v_call: TRBV14
cdr3_nt: TGTGCCAGCAGCCAGAGGGGCACTGAAGCTTTCTTT
cdr3_aa: CASSQRGTEAFF

j_call: TRBJ2-2
d_call: -
clone_size: few
v_call: TRBV7-6
cdr3_nt: TGTGCCAGCAGCTTACGCGACTATAACACCGGGGAGCTGTTTTTT
cdr3_aa: CASSLRDYNTGELFF

j_call: TRBJ2-4
d_call: -
clone_size: -
v_call: TRBV6-1
cdr3_nt: TGTGCCAGCAGAGAGTCGTTTGCCAAAAACATTCAGTACTTC
cdr3_aa: CASRESFAKNIQYF

j_call: TRBJ2-7
d_call: TRBD2
clone_size: -
v_call: TRBV12-3/TRBV12-4
cdr3_nt: TGTGCCAGCAGTTTAGGGACTAGCTACTCCGAGCAGTACTTC
cdr3_aa: CASSLGTSYSEQYF